A single sample gave rise to the 16 T cell receptor beta chains below, sequenced in a study of cytomegalovirus exposure and HLA in healthy donors (dated by TCRdb to 2015 to 2018). The library was produced with the immunoSEQ multiplex PCR assay. The multiplex PCR relied on a mix of 60 forward primers for TCR Vbeta segments and 13 reverse primers for TCR Jbeta segments. TCRdb provides this immuneACCESS table in a form limited to in-frame rearrangements. Some clones are lacking; in checked studies, under half of them reflect an unresolved V gene, and why the rest are absent is not known. This sample comprises roughly 100,000 clones, about 71% of them detected only once. Less than 3.5% of the sample lies in the top ten. The sequencing input was PBMCs. These receptors all come from a woman between 50 and 59 years old in good health and CMV-seronegative.

The chain joins TRBV6-4 to TRBJ2-3; 7 bases map to TRBD2. Trimming removed 0 bases from V and 5 bases from J; junction bases left unmatched: 8. From germline, CDR1 is MRHNA and CDR2 SNTAGT. This CDR3 has 16 amino acids. Written as DNA, the CDR3 is TGTGCCAGCAGTGACTCACCGGGGGGATCAGGAGATACGCAGTATTTT. Its translation: CASSDSPGGSGDTQYF.

V and J are TRBV14 and TRBJ1-1, with 9 bases lining up with TRBD1. CDR1 is SGHDN and CDR2 is FVKESK in the germline V gene. V lost 4 bases and J lost 4; bases outside the gene matches: 7. CDR3 size: 15 residues. The CDR3: CASSLQTGGVTEAFF. For the CDR3, the DNA is TGTGCCAGCAGCCTACAAACAGGGGGCGTCACTGAAGCTTTCTTT.

The chain uses TRBV7-6 and TRBJ2-5; TRBD1 is a possible D gene (6 bases). The J call may be mistaken, given a closer DNA end match to TRBJ2-7. Looked up from germline, CDR1 is SGHVS and CDR2 is FNYEAQ. The CDR3 length is 15 residues. DNA for the CDR3: TGTGCCAGCAGCTTCTACCCGGACAGCTCCTACGAGCAGTACTTC. Translating gives CASSFYPDSSYEQYF.

The J gene is TRBJ2-3, the V gene TRBV5-1, with D possibly TRBD2 on 6 matching bases. The germline V gene encodes CDR1 SGHRS and CDR2 YFSETQ. The V end lost 5 bases, the J end lost 4 bases, and 14 bases lay between the germline ends. The CDR3 consists of 14 residues. In DNA form, the CDR3 reads TGCGCCAGCAGATCCGGGAGTTGGTCAGATACGCAGTATTTT. Translated: CASRSGSWSDTQYF.

The rearrangement links TRBV11-2 to TRBJ2-5; D possibly corresponds to TRBD1 (6 bases). Trimming left V 7 bases short and J 5 bases short, with 14 bases between. This CDR3 is 13 amino acids long. The germline V gene encodes CDR1 SGHAT and CDR2 FQNNGV. The DNA for the CDR3 is TGTGCCAGCACCGAACAGGGACGGGAGACCCAGTACTTC. It yields the protein CASTEQGRETQYF. The full variable domain, rest sourced from reference TRBV11-2 and TRBJ2-5, is EAGVAQSPRYKIIEKRQSVAFWCNPISGHATLYWYQQILGQGPKLLIQFQNNGVVDDSQLPKDRFSAERLKGVDSTLKIQPAKLEDSAVYLCASTEQGRETQYFGPGTRLLVL.

The chain combines TRBV7-3 with TRBJ2-2; D is perhaps TRBD2 (6 bases). V was cut by 2 bases and J by 2 bases, with 12 bases left in between. CDR3 size: 16 residues. Germline values: CDR1 SGHTA, CDR2 FQGTGA. The CDR3 bases are TGTGCCAGCAGCTTACAAAGCGGGCTTAACACCGGGGAGCTGTTTTTT. Translation gives CASSLQSGLNTGELFF.

The rearrangement uses TRBV5-1 and TRBJ1-2; possible D gene TRBD1, 6 bases. This CDR3 has 13 amino acids. Germline lookup yields CDR1 SGHRS and CDR2 YFSETQ. The ends were cut back, 3 bases at V and 7 bases at J, with 13 bases in the middle. CDR3 amino acids: CASSSTGRSGYTF. In DNA, the CDR3 is TGCGCCAGCAGCTCGACAGGCAGGTCTGGCTACACCTTC.

V gene TRBV29-1 combines with J gene TRBJ2-7; TRBD1 matches at 9 bases. This CDR3 spans 13 amino acids. In germline, CDR1 is SQVTM, CDR2 ANQGSEA. With 4 bases clipped from V and 12 bases from J, the junction kept 13 bases outside the gene matches. The CDR3 DNA follows: TGCAGCGTTGGGGGGACAGGGCCCGGACATCGGTACTTC. Translation gives CSVGGTGPGHRYF.

Of note for this clone: The sample has other DNA sequences that encode this CDR3 too. The J gene is TRBJ2-7, the V gene TRBV6-6; TRBD1 agrees at 7 bases. Germline assignment: CDR1 MNHNY and CDR2 SVGAGI (reference sequence). Unmatched junction bases numbered 3, after V lost 5 bases and J lost 2 bases. CDR3 length: 13 residues. CDR3 region: CASSTGQPYEQYF. CDR3 sequence (DNA): TGTGCCAGCAGTACGGGACAGCCCTACGAGCAGTACTTC.

The table lists this clone with a few counts. This chain uses TRBV28 with TRBJ2-1, with 11 bases that match TRBD2. Germline V gene sequence: CDR1 MDHEN, CDR2 SYDVKM. The V gene end was trimmed by 3 bases and the J gene end by 6 bases; junction bases not matched to a gene: 19. This CDR3 is 20 amino acids long. CDR3 sequence (DNA): TGTGCCAGCAGTTTTGTAAGAGGCTCTAGCGGGAGGTGGAATGGCAATGAGCAGTTCTTC. Its protein is CASSFVRGSSGRWNGNEQFF.

This chain connects TRBV6-1 to TRBJ2-1; D is unclear. CDR3 size: 13 residues. V was pared by 7 bases and J by 8 bases, with 15 bases between. The germline CDR1 and CDR2 sequences are MNHNS and SASEGT. The CDR3 DNA reads TGTGCCAGCATGAATATAGTTCCGGATGAGCAGTTCTTC. Amino acids: CASMNIVPDEQFF.

The chain employs TRBV27 and TRBJ2-5; no clear D gene. Germline CDR1 is MNHEY and CDR2 is SMNVEV (reference sequence). V lost 2 bases and J 2 bases, leaving 9 bases between the germline ends. The CDR3 is made up of 14 amino acids. The CDR3 DNA is TGTGCCAGCAGTTTAGGCAGATTACAAGAGACCCAGTACTTC. Its translation is CASSLGRLQETQYF.

This chain uses TRBV5-1 with TRBJ2-1, with D possibly matching TRBD1 (7 bases). The CDR3 consists of 13 residues. Looked up from germline, CDR1 is SGHRS and CDR2 is YFSETQ. V gave up 4 bases and J gave up 6 bases, with 11 bases separating them. CDR3 amino acids: CASSAGQTNEQFF. The CDR3, as DNA: TGCGCCAGCAGCGCGGGACAGACCAATGAGCAGTTCTTC. The entire variable domain, with the rest obtained from reference TRBV5-1 and TRBJ2-1, is as follows: KAGVTQTPRYLIKTRGQQVTLSCSPISGHRSVSWYQQTPGQGLQFLFEYFSETQRNKGNFPGRFSGRQFSNSRSEMNVSTLELGDSALYLCASSAGQTNEQFFGPGTRLTVL.

This clone was counted only a few times. The chain uses TRBV5-4 and TRBJ2-5, with 7 bases fitting TRBD2. From germline, CDR1 is SGHNT and CDR2 YYREEE (reference sequence). The CDR3 contains 14 residues. The V and J ends lost 3 bases and 5 bases, in that order; junction bases with no gene match: 7. CDR3 sequence: CASSYPGGVETQYF. For the CDR3, the DNA is TGTGCCAGCAGCTACCCGGGGGGAGTGGAGACCCAGTACTTC.

The chain couples TRBV19 to TRBJ1-1; D is unclear. Germline V gene data show CDR1 as LNHDA and CDR2 as SQIVND (reference sequence). The V end was cut by 1 base, the J end by 5 bases, with 8 bases between. This CDR3 contains 13 residues. As DNA, the CDR3 is TGTGCCAGTAGTATAGGAGGGTGGACTGAAGCTTTCTTT. This encodes CASSIGGWTEAFF. Filled out from reference TRBV19 and TRBJ1-1, the complete variable domain reads DGGITQSPKYLFRKEGQNVTLSCEQNLNHDAMYWYRQDPGQGLRLIYYSQIVNDFQKGDIAEGYSVSREKKESFPLTVTSAQKNPTAFYLCASSIGGWTEAFFGQGTRLTVV.

The chain carries TRBV7-8 and TRBJ1-1; 7 positions agree with TRBD1. The CDR3 extends over 14 amino acids. Germline CDR1 reads SGHVS; CDR2 reads FQNEAQ. The ends lost 4 bases at V and 6 bases at J; junction bases unmatched: 8. The DNA for the CDR3 is TGTGCCAGCAGCTCAACACAGGGGTTCTCTGAAGCTTTCTTT. As protein: CASSSTQGFSEAFF.